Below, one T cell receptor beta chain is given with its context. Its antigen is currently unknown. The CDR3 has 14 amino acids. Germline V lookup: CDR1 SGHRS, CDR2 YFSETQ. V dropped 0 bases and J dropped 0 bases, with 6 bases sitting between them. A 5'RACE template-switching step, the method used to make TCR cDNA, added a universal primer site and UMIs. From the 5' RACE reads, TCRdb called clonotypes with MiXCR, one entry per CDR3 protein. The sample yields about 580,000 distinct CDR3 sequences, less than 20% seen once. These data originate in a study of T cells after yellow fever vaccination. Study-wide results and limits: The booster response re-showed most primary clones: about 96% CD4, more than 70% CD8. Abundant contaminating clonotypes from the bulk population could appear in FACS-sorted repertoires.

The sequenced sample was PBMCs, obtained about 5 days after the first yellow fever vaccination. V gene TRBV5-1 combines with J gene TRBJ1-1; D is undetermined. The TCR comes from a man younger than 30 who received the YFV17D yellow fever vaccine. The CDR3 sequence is CASSLEWMNTEAFF. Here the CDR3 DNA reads TGCGCCAGCAGCTTGGAGTGGATGAACACTGAAGCTTTCTTT.